Following are 32 T cell receptor beta chains from one sample sequenced in a study of T cells in Graves' hyperthyroidism and ophthalmopathy. RNA transcripts provided the source from which TCR beta CDR3 regions were amplified. The study used the HTBI primer set for a first-round RT-PCR of the TCR CDR3. One entry per CDR3 protein results from TCRdb running MiXCR on the multiplex PCR reads. Of some 500,000 distinct CDR3 sequences in the sample, around 24% were seen once. What was sequenced was blood. The receptors derive from a woman in her twenties or thirties with Graves' ophthalmopathy.

J is TRBJ2-5 and V is TRBV12-3 or TRBV12-4; no definite D call. Trimming took 8 bases from V and 5 from J, leaving 24 bases between them. The CDR3 runs 16 residues. CDR3 protein: CASSPRHMGSGETQYF. The CDR3 DNA follows: TGTGCCAGCTCACCTCGCCATATGGGGTCAGGCGAGACCCAGTACTTC.

V is TRBV5-1 and J is TRBJ1-2, with TRBD1 matching over 9 bases. J was trimmed by 7 bases and V by 4 bases; bases with no gene match: 11. CDR1 is SGHRS and CDR2 is YFSETQ in the germline V gene. CDR3 length equals 15 residues. CDR3 nucleotide sequence: TGCGCCAGCAGCCCCGGGGACAGGGCAGGGCGTGGCTACACCTTC. Translated, it gives CASSPGDRAGRGYTF.

This clonotype has ten or more counts. The chain recombines TRBV7-2 with TRBJ2-5, with 8 bases aligning to TRBD2. This CDR3 has 15 residues. The germline CDR1 and CDR2 sequences are SGHTA and FQGNSA. J lost 5 bases, V lost 0 bases, and 5 bases had no gene match. The CDR3 DNA is TGTGCCAGCAGCTTAGCTCCGGGACTAGGGGAGACCCAGTACTTC. It encodes CASSLAPGLGETQYF.

This clonotype is a singleton in its sample. This could be a read error, since a much larger clone is one nucleotide away. The final CDR3 position lacks the conserved phenylalanine or tryptophan, pointing to a likely read error. The chain links TRBV30 to TRBJ2-7, with 7 bases aligning to TRBD1. This CDR3 region has 14 residues. Germline trimming cut 2 bases from V and 3 bases from J; bases unmatched to any gene: 7. In germline, CDR1 is GTSNPN, CDR2 SVGIG (reference sequence). CDR3 residues: CAWSKGQLLYEQYY. The CDR3 DNA follows: TGTGCCTGGAGTAAGGGACAGCTCCTCTACGAGCAGTACTAC.

In the case of this clonotype: This may be a read error: a much more frequent sequence differs by one nucleotide. The J gene is TRBJ1-1, the V gene TRBV6-7, with D hard to call. TRBV6-7 is assigned to the ORF class and has an uncertain function. V was shortened by 4 bases and J by 8 bases, with 14 bases between the two germline ends. The CDR3 contains 13 residues. CDR3 coding DNA: TGTGCCAGCAGTTTCTCGCGGGATGCGGAAGCTTTCTTT. This translates into CASSFSRDAEAFF.

This clonotype was detected only a few times. V and J are TRBV6-1 and TRBJ1-1, with D perhaps matching TRBD1 (6 bases). Trimming left V 7 bases short and J 3 bases short, with 15 bases between. The CDR3 length is 14 residues. The germline CDR1 and CDR2 sequences are MNHNS and SASEGT. The CDR3 DNA sequence: TGTGCCAGCACAAGAACAGGGACCTACACTGAAGCTTTCTTT. Translated, it gives CASTRTGTYTEAFF.

The chain links TRBV6-1 to TRBJ2-7, with a tentative D call TRBD2 (5 bases). V shed 4 bases and J shed 2 bases, with 15 bases lying between them. CDR1 and CDR2 (germline): MNHNS, SASEGT. The CDR3 loop spans 15 amino acids. In nucleotides, the CDR3 is TGTGCCAGCAGTGTCGGGCAGCGGCTTACCTACGAGCAGTACTTC. Translation gives CASSVGQRLTYEQYF.

This clonotype was observed at least ten times. The chain carries TRBV30 and TRBJ1-2, with TRBD1 identical over 7 bases. Germline V gene sequence: CDR1 GTSNPN, CDR2 SVGIG (reference sequence). The V and J ends lost 3 bases and 2 bases, in that order; junction bases with no gene match: 3. The CDR3 is 13 residues long. The CDR3 nucleotides are TGTGCCTGGAGCAGGGACAGCAACTATGGCTACACCTTC. Protein product: CAWSRDSNYGYTF.

The chain couples TRBV19 to TRBJ1-1; D call uncertain. The CDR3 is made up of 12 amino acids. Trimming removed 1 base from V and 11 bases from J, with 11 bases in between. The germline V gene has CDR1 LNHDA and CDR2 SQIVND (reference sequence). Here the CDR3 DNA reads TGTGCCAGTAGTATAGGCGACGGCCATGCTTTCTTT. Protein sequence: CASSIGDGHAFF.

V gene TRBV10-3 combines with J gene TRBJ1-2, with no clear D. The CDR3 runs to 12 residues. Germline V gene sequence: CDR1 ENHRY, CDR2 SYGVKD. With 3 bases removed from V and 8 bases from J, the gap between germline ends came to 10 bases. The CDR3 reads CAISDSSSGYTF. The CDR3 DNA is TGTGCCATCAGTGATTCGAGTTCCGGCTACACCTTC.

The chain employs TRBV28 and TRBJ1-1; 10 bases are a match to TRBD1. The V segment lost 3 bases and the J segment 3 bases; nucleotides outside the gene matches: 7. From germline, CDR1 is MDHEN and CDR2 SYDVKM. The CDR3 sequence is 16 residues long. The CDR3 nucleotides are TGTGCCAGCAGTTTGGGGACAGGGGTACGCGACACTGAAGCTTTCTTT. This encodes CASSLGTGVRDTEAFF.

The sample holds a few counts of this clonotype. The chain employs TRBV4-3 and TRBJ1-1; the D is unclear. This CDR3 has 15 residues. The ends were cut back, 2 bases at V and 0 bases at J, with 10 bases in the middle. The V gene's germline CDR1 is LGHNA and CDR2 YSLEER. The CDR3 DNA reads as TGCGCCAGCAGCCAACTAACAGCCATGAACACTGAAGCTTTCTTT. It encodes CASSQLTAMNTEAFF.

This chain connects TRBV6-5 to TRBJ1-2; D is undetermined. Between the trimmed V and J ends, which lost 4 bases and 2 bases, there was a span of 8 bases. CDR1 is MNHEY, CDR2 SVGAGI, per germline. The CDR3 runs to 13 residues. The CDR3 sequence: CASSSAGNYGYTF. CDR3 sequence (DNA): TGTGCCAGCAGTTCGGCGGGGAACTATGGCTACACCTTC.

The chain couples TRBV20-1 to TRBJ2-7, with TRBD1 matching 9 bases. The CDR3 runs 13 residues. Germline CDR1 and CDR2: DFQATT and SNEGSKA (reference sequence). With V trimmed by 8 bases and J by 0 bases, 5 bases remained unmatched. The CDR3 reads CSTDRGFSYEQYF. CDR3 in DNA: TGCAGTACGGACAGGGGATTCTCCTACGAGCAGTACTTC.

This clonotype was seen repeatedly, ten times or more. This chain joins TRBV25-1 and TRBJ2-5, with TRBD1 matching over 9 bases. Germline V gene sequence: CDR1 MGHDK, CDR2 SYGVNS. The J segment lost 2 bases and the V segment lost 0 bases, leaving 7 bases of the junction unmatched. The CDR3 is 17 amino acids. The CDR3 nucleotides are TGTGCCAGCAGTGAATACATGACAGGGGGGGGGCAAGAGACCCAGTACTTC. Amino acid sequence: CASSEYMTGGGQETQYF. Full variable domain (remainder filled in from reference TRBV25-1 and TRBJ2-5): EADIYQTPRYLVIGTGKKITLECSQTMGHDKMYWYQQDPGMELHLIHYSYGVNSTEKGDLSSESTVSRIRTEHFPLTLESARPSHTSQYLCASSEYMTGGGQETQYFGPGTRLLVL.

This clonotype was counted at least ten times. This chain joins TRBV11-2 and TRBJ2-7, with D possibly TRBD2 on 6 matching bases. The germline CDR1 and CDR2 sequences are SGHAT and FQNNGV. CDR3 length: 15 residues. V was shortened by 6 bases and J by 2 bases, with 17 bases between the two germline ends. The CDR3: CASRFPWGDPYEQYF. CDR3 coding DNA: TGTGCCAGCAGATTCCCATGGGGGGATCCCTACGAGCAGTACTTC.

The gene calls are TRBV28 and TRBJ1-2; D gene unclear. The germline CDR1 and CDR2 sequences are MDHEN and SYDVKM. V dropped 4 bases and J dropped 3 bases, with 15 bases sitting between them. This CDR3 contains 15 residues. CDR3 sequence: CASSSLGGWDYGYTF. In DNA form, the CDR3 reads TGTGCCAGCAGTTCCTTGGGAGGGTGGGACTATGGCTACACCTTC.

This chain joins TRBV30 and TRBJ2-7, with D possibly being TRBD1 (6 bases). V was cut by 3 bases and J by 1 base, with 16 bases left in between. CDR3 length: 15 amino acids. Germline V gene sequence: CDR1 GTSNPN, CDR2 SVGIG (reference sequence). The CDR3 nucleotides are TGTGCCTGGAGCAAACACAGGGAACTGTCCTACGAGCAGTACTTC. This encodes CAWSKHRELSYEQYF.

This rearrangement joins TRBV6-1 to TRBJ1-5; 7 bases fit TRBD1. Germline trimming cut 5 bases from V and 0 bases from J; bases unmatched to any gene: 10. The CDR3 loop spans 17 amino acids. Germline values: CDR1 MNHNS, CDR2 SASEGT. The CDR3 here is CASSTYRDRASNQPQHF. DNA for the CDR3: TGTGCCAGCAGTACCTACCGAGACAGGGCTAGCAATCAGCCCCAGCATTTT.

The chain uses TRBV18 and TRBJ1-1; 7 bases line up with TRBD1. V was clipped by 3 bases and J by 5 bases; unmatched bases: 9. The CDR3 has 15 amino acids. The V gene's germline CDR1 is KGHSH and CDR2 LQKENI. DNA for the CDR3: TGTGCCAGCTCACCCCAGACAGGGCGGGGAACTGAAGCTTTCTTT. This codes for CASSPQTGRGTEAFF.

This clonotype was counted ten times or more. The chain links TRBV4-1 to TRBJ1-5; TRBD1 is a possible D gene (6 bases). The CDR3 spans 16 residues. CDR1 MGHRA and CDR2 YSYEKL come from the germline V gene. Between the trimmed V and J ends, which lost 7 bases and 5 bases, there was a span of 21 bases. Here the CDR3 reads CASTPGGRGGYQPQHF. The CDR3 nucleotides are TGCGCCAGCACCCCGGGGGGCCGAGGCGGGTATCAGCCCCAGCATTTT.

This clonotype was picked up many times. This chain uses TRBV28 with TRBJ1-2; D might be TRBD1 (5 bases). Trimming pared 2 bases from V and 4 bases from J, leaving 20 bases between. The germline V gene encodes CDR1 MDHEN and CDR2 SYDVKM. This CDR3 has 17 residues. CDR3 amino acids: CASSLKVRGQGLYGYTF. The CDR3 nucleotides read TGTGCCAGCAGTTTAAAAGTACGGGGTCAGGGCCTCTATGGCTACACCTTC.

The J gene is TRBJ2-5, the V gene TRBV6-5; D may match TRBD1 or TRBD2 (5 bases each). The CDR3 spans 14 residues. V lost 3 bases and J lost 5, with 13 bases in between. Germline lookup yields CDR1 MNHEY and CDR2 SVGAGI. DNA for the CDR3: TGTGCCAGCAGTTATACCGGGGCTGTGGAGACCCAGTACTTC. This translates into CASSYTGAVETQYF.

This sequence joins TRBV30 and TRBJ1-2; no definite D call. Trimming removed 0 bases from V and 6 bases from J, with 14 bases in between. Germline V gene lookup returns CDR1 GTSNPN and CDR2 SVGIG (reference sequence). The CDR3 consists of 14 residues. CDR3 in amino acids: CAWSVRRMAHGYTF. CDR3 in DNA: TGTGCCTGGAGTGTACGGCGGATGGCGCATGGCTACACCTTC.

There are many counts of this clonotype. The chain couples TRBV5-1 to TRBJ1-1; D gene uncertain. CDR3 length: 14 amino acids. Germline V gives CDR1 SGHRS, CDR2 YFSETQ. V lost 0 bases and J lost 5, with 11 bases in between. This CDR3 is CASSLGQVLTEAFF. The CDR3, as DNA: TGCGCCAGCAGCTTGGGACAAGTACTAACTGAAGCTTTCTTT.

This clonotype was seen ten or more times. The chain joins TRBV12-3 or TRBV12-4 to TRBJ1-5; unclear D gene. With 7 bases removed from V and 2 bases from J, the gap between germline ends came to 18 bases. The CDR3 covers 16 residues. This CDR3 reads CASTLIGVNGNQPQHF. For the CDR3, the DNA is TGTGCCAGCACCCTCATAGGCGTCAATGGCAATCAGCCCCAGCATTTT.

The rearrangement joins TRBV25-1 to TRBJ1-1; D perhaps matches TRBD1 (6 bases). The CDR3 runs 13 residues. V was trimmed by 2 bases and J by 10 bases, leaving 14 bases between them. The germline CDR1 and CDR2 sequences are MGHDK and SYGVNS. Written as DNA, the CDR3 is TGTGCCAGCAGTGAACAGCGGGGGGCTGGAGCTTTCTTT. This encodes CASSEQRGAGAFF.

The count of this clonotype is one. The chain is built from TRBV12-3 or TRBV12-4 and TRBJ1-2; 10 bases line up with TRBD1. J lost 6 bases, V lost 5 bases, and 9 bases had no gene match. The CDR3 is 15 residues long. The chain's CDR3 is CASSDIAGTGDGYTF. CDR3 DNA: TGTGCCAGCAGTGATATAGCCGGGACAGGGGATGGCTACACCTTC.

With regard to this clonotype: Just one base apart from a much larger clone, this may be a read error. This rearrangement joins TRBV19 to TRBJ2-7; 8 bases line up with TRBD1. CDR1 and CDR2 from the germline V gene are LNHDA and SQIVND (reference sequence). The CDR3 runs to 14 residues. This chain's CDR3 is CVSSIDRGNYEQYF. The CDR3 DNA sequence: TGTGTCAGTAGTATCGACAGGGGCAACTACGAGCAGTACTTC. The variable domain in full, with the rest retrieved from reference TRBV19 and TRBJ2-7, is DGGITQSPKYLFRKEGQNVTLSCEQNLNHDAMYWYRQDPGQGLRLIYYSQIVNDFQKGDIAEGYSVSREKKESFPLTVTSAQKNPTAFYLCVSSIDRGNYEQYFGPGTRLTVT.

This clonotype occurred many times. V usage is TRBV9 and J usage is TRBJ1-2, with a weak D call TRBD1 (6 bases). V lost 3 bases and J lost 7, with 16 bases in between. Germline V CDR1 and CDR2: SGDLS, YYNGEE. This CDR3 has 14 residues. The CDR3: CASSAPDRSGGYTF. The CDR3 DNA follows: TGTGCCAGCAGCGCCCCCGACAGGAGTGGTGGCTACACCTTC.

J is TRBJ2-5 and V is TRBV11-2; D is perhaps TRBD1 (5 bases). The V end was cut by 5 bases, the J end by 2 bases, with 15 bases between. In germline, CDR1 is SGHAT, CDR2 FQNNGV. CDR3 length equals 15 residues. CDR3 in amino acids: CASSPWGSVQETQYF. CDR3 DNA sequence: TGTGCCAGCAGCCCCTGGGGCAGTGTTCAAGAGACCCAGTACTTC.

This clonotype was detected ten times or more. The V call is TRBV5-1, the J call TRBJ2-3; weak D call: TRBD1 (5 bases). Germline V gene sequence: CDR1 SGHRS, CDR2 YFSETQ. The CDR3 runs 15 residues. Trimming took off 1 base at V and 0 bases at J, with 9 bases between the two ends. The CDR3 loop reads CASSLSQGSTDTQYF. The DNA for the CDR3 is TGCGCCAGCAGCTTGAGCCAGGGAAGCACAGATACGCAGTATTTT.